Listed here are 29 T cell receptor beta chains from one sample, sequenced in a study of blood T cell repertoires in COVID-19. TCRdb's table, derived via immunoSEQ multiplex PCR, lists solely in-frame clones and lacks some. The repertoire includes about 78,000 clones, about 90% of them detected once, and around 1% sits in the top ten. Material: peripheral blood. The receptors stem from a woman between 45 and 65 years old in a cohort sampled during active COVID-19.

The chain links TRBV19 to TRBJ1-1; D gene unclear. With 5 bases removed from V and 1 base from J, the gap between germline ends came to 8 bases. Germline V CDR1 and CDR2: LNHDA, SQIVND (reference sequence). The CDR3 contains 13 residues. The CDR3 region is CASSFMWNTEAFF. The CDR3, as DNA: TGTGCCAGTAGTTTCATGTGGAACACTGAAGCTTTCTTT.

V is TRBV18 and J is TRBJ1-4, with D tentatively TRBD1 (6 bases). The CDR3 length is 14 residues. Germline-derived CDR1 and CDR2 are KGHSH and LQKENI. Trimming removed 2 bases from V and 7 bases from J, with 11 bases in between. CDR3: CASSPTGRGEKLFF. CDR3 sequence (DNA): TGTGCCAGCTCACCAACAGGGAGGGGTGAAAAACTGTTTTTT.

In DNA form, the CDR3 reads TGTGCCAGCAGCCAAGTCCTTCCGTCCGGGGATGGCTACACCTTC. It codes for CASSQVLPSGDGYTF. V usage is TRBV14 and J usage is TRBJ1-2; D gene unclear. V shed 1 base and J shed 6 bases, with 15 bases lying between them. Germline CDR1 is SGHDN and CDR2 is FVKESK. This CDR3 is 15 amino acids long.

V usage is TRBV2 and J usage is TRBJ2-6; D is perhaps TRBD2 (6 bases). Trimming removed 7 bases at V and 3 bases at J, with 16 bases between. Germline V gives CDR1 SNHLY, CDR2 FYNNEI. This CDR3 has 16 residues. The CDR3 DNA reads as TGTGCCAGCACTTTCGACGGGAGAAGTGGGGCCAACGTCCTGACTTTC. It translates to CASTFDGRSGANVLTF.

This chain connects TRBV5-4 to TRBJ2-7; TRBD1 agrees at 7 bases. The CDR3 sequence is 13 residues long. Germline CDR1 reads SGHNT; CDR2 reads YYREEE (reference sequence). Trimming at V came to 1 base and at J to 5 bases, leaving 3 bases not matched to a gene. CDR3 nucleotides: TGTGCCAGCAGCTTGACAGGGGCGGACGAGCAGTACTTC. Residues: CASSLTGADEQYF.

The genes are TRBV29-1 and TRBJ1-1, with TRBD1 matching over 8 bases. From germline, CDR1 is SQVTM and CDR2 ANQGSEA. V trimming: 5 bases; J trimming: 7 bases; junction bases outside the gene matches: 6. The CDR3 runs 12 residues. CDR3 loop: CSVSGGRNEAFF. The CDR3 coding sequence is TGCAGCGTTTCAGGGGGCAGGAATGAAGCTTTCTTT.

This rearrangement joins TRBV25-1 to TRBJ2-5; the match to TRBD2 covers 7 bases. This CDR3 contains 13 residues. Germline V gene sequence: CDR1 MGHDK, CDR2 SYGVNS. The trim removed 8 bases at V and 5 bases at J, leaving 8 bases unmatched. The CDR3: CASWAGVGETQYF. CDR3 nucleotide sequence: TGTGCCAGCTGGGCGGGAGTTGGGGAGACCCAGTACTTC.

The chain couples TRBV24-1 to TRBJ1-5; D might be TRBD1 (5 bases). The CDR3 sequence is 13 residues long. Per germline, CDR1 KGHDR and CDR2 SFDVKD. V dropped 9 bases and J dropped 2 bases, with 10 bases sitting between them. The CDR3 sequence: CATAGQGNQPQHF. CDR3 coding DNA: TGTGCCACCGCGGGGCAGGGCAATCAGCCCCAGCATTTT.

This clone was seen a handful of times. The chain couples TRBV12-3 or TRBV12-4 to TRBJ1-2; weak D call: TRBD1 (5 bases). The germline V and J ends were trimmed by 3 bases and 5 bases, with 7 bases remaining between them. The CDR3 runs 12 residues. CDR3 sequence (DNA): TGTGCCAGCAGTTTGGCAGGGTATGGCTACACCTTC. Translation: CASSLAGYGYTF.

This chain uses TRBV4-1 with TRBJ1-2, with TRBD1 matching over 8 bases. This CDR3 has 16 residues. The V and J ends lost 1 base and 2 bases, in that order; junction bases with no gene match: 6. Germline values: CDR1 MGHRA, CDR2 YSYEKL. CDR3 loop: CASSQGTGTTNYGYTF. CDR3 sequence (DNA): TGCGCCAGCAGCCAAGGGACAGGGACAACGAACTATGGCTACACCTTC.

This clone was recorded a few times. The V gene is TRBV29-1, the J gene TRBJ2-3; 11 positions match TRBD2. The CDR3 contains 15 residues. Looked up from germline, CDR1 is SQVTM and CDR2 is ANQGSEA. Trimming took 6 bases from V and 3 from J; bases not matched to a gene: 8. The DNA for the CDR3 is TGCAGCGTGGGGAAAGGGACTAGCGGAACAGATACGCAGTATTTT. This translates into CSVGKGTSGTDTQYF.

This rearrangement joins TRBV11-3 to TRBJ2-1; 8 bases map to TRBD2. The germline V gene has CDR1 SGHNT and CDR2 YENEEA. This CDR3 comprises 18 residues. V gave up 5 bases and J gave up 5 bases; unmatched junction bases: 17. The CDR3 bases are TGTGCCAGCAGCCACACCCTGGGAAGCGGGAGTCCCCACAATGAGCAGTTCTTC. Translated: CASSHTLGSGSPHNEQFF.

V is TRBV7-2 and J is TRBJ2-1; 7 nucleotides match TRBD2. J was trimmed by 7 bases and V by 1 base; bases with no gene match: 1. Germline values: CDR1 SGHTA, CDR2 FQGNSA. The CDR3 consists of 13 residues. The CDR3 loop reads CASSLGRENEQFF. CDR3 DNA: TGTGCCAGCAGCTTAGGGCGGGAGAATGAGCAGTTCTTC.

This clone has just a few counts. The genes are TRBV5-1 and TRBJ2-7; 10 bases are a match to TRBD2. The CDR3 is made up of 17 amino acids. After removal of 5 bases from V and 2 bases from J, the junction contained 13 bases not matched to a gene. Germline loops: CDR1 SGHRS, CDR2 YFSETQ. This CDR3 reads CASSSLGGSGRAYEQYF. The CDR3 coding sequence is TGCGCCAGCAGTTCCCTTGGAGGGAGCGGGAGGGCCTACGAGCAGTACTTC.

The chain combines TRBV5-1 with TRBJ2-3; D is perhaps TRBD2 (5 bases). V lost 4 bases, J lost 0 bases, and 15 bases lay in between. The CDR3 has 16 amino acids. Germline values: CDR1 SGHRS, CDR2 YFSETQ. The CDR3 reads CASSLEFSVSTDTQYF. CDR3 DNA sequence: TGCGCCAGCAGCCTGGAATTTAGCGTTAGCACAGATACGCAGTATTTT.

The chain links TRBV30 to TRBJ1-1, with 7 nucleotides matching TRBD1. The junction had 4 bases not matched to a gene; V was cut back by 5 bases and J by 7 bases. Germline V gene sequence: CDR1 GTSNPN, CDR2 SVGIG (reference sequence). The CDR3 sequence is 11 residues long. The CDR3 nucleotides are TGTGCCTGGGGGACAGACTTTGAAGCTTTCTTT. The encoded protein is CAWGTDFEAFF.

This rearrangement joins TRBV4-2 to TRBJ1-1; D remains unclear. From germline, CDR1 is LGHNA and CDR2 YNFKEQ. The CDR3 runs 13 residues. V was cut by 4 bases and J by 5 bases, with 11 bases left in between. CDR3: CASSLVGLTEAFF. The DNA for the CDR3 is TGTGCCAGCAGCCTGGTCGGACTGACTGAAGCTTTCTTT.

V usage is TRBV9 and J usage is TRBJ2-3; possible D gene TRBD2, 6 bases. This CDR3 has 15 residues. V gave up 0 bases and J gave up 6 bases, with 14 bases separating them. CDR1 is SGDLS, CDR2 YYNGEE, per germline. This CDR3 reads CASSVEDLRGDTQYF. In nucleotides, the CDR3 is TGTGCCAGCAGCGTAGAGGACCTCCGGGGGGATACGCAGTATTTT.

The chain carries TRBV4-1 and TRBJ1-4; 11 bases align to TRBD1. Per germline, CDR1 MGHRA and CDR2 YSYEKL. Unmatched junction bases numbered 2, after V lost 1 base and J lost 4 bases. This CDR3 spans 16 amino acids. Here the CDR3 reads CASSQGGQGVNEKLFF. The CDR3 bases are TGCGCCAGCAGCCAAGGGGGACAGGGGGTTAATGAAAAACTGTTTTTT.

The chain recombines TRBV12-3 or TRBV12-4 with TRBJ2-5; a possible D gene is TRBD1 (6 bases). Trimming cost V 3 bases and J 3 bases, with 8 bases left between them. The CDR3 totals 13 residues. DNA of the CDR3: TGTGCCAGCAGTTTGGGACATAAAGAGACCCAGTACTTC. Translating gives CASSLGHKETQYF.

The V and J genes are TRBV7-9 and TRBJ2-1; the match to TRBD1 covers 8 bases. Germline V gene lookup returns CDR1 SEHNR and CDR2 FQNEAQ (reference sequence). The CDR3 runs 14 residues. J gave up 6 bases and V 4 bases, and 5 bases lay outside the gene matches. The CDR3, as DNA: TGTGCCAGCAGCTACAGGGGGGCGGTCAATGAGCAGTTCTTC. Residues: CASSYRGAVNEQFF.

CDR3 DNA sequence: TGTGCCAGCAGCCCAGGTTTGGGCTCCTACGAGCAGTACTTC. This codes for CASSPGLGSYEQYF. The chain combines TRBV27 with TRBJ2-7, with no clear D. Germline lookup yields CDR1 MNHEY and CDR2 SMNVEV (reference sequence). V lost 6 bases, J lost 0 bases, and 12 bases lay in between. The CDR3 has 14 amino acids.

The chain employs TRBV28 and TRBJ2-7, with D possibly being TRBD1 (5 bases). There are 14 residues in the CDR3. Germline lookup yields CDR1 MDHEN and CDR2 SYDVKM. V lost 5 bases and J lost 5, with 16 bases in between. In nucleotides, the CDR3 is TGTGCCAGCAGTCTCGTAGGGGCGAATGACGAGCAGTACTTC. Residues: CASSLVGANDEQYF.

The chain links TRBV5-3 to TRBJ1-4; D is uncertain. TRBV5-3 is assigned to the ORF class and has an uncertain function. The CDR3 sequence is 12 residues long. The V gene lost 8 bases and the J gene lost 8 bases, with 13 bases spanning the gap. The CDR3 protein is CARGGPREKLFF. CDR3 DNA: TGTGCCAGGGGCGGGCCAAGAGAAAAACTGTTTTTT.

The chain's CDR3 is CASPRPSGRAGEQFF. The CDR3 DNA sequence: TGTGCCAGCCCCCGGCCTAGCGGGAGGGCGGGTGAGCAGTTCTTC. V usage is TRBV7-9 and J usage is TRBJ2-1; 12 positions agree with TRBD2. This CDR3 is built from 15 residues. Germline V lookup: CDR1 SEHNR, CDR2 FQNEAQ (reference sequence). The trim removed 8 bases at V and 9 bases at J, leaving 11 bases unmatched.

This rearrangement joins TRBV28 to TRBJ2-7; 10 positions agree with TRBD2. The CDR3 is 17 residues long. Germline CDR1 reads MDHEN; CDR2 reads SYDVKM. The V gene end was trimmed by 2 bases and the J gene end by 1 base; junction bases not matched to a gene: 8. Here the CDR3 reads CASSLMPSGSGSYEQYF. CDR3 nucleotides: TGTGCCAGCAGTTTAATGCCTAGCGGGAGTGGTTCCTACGAGCAGTACTTC. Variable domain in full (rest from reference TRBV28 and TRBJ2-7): DVKVTQSSRYLVKRTGEKVFLECVQDMDHENMFWYRQDPGLGLRLIYFSYDVKMKEKGDIPEGYSVSREKKERFSLILESASTNQTSMYLCASSLMPSGSGSYEQYFGPGTRLTVT.

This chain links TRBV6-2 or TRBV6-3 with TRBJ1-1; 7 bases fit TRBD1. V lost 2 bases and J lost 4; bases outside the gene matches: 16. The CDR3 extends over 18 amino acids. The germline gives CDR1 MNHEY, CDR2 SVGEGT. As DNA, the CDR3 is TGTGCCAGCAGTTACGACCCTCTTCTACAGGGGAGGAGCACTGAAGCTTTCTTT. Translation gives CASSYDPLLQGRSTEAFF.

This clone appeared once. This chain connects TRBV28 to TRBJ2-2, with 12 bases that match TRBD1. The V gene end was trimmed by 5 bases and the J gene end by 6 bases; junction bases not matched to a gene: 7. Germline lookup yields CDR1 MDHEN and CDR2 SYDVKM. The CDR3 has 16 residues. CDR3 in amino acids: CASSPPGQGAPGELFF. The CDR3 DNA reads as TGTGCCAGCAGTCCCCCGGGACAGGGGGCCCCCGGGGAGCTGTTTTTT.

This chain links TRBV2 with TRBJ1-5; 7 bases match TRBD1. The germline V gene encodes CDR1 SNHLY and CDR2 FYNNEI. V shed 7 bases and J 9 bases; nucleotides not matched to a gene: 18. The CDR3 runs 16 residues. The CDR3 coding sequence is TGTGCCAGCACACAGGGGAGACAGGGCCTCAAGAGGCCCCAGCATTTT. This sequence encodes CASTQGRQGLKRPQHF.